Below, 2 T cell receptor beta chains from the same sample are listed, as sequenced in a study of lymphopenia after photon versus proton radiotherapy. Some clones are missing from TCRdb's copy, which holds only in-frame ones; the method was immunoSEQ multiplex PCR. Of tens of thousands of clones in the sample, 75% to 90% were seen once. The source material was peripheral blood, sampled from a patient treated with proton-based radiotherapy. Receptors originate from a woman in her 70s with pancreatic cancer.

The V gene is TRBV7-2, the J gene TRBJ1-2; possible D gene TRBD1, 6 bases. There are 18 residues in the CDR3. Germline loops: CDR1 SGHTA, CDR2 FQGNSA. V was cut by 0 bases and J by 7 bases, with 24 bases left in between. CDR3 residues: CASSLARQGGGSKAGYTF. In DNA form, the CDR3 reads TGTGCCAGCAGCTTAGCGCGGCAGGGTGGGGGCAGTAAGGCTGGCTACACCTTC.

This clone occurred a few times. V usage is TRBV5-1 and J usage is TRBJ2-6; D remains unclear. CDR1 SGHRS and CDR2 YFSETQ come from the germline V gene. V was pared by 5 bases and J by 0 bases, with 6 bases between. The CDR3 contains 14 residues. DNA for the CDR3: TGCGCCAGCAGTTCCTACTCTGGGGCCAACGTCCTGACTTTC. Its translation: CASSSYSGANVLTF.